A selection of T cell receptor beta chains follows, all from one sample in a study of blood T cell repertoires in COVID-19. Measured with immunoSEQ multiplex PCR; TCRdb has only the in-frame clones, and not every one. Of about 250,000 clones in the sample, roughly 88% were seen once. Sequencing was done on a sample of peripheral blood. These receptors were obtained from a woman aged 80 or over with COVID-19, enrolled during active disease. Both conserved end residues are part of each CDR3. D genes are given only for firm matches. Rows give clone size only sometimes, using once, few, many, or a class for an expanded clone.

len	v_gene	abundance	d_gene	j_gene	CDR3aa	CDR3nt
15	TRBV4-1	.	.	TRBJ1-6	CASSQDDGGNSPLHF	TGCGCCAGCAGCCAAGATGACGGCGGGAACTCACCCCTCCACTTT
14	TRBV7-2	.	TRBD1	TRBJ2-7	CASSQGQGINEQYF	TGTGCCAGCAGCCAGGGACAGGGTATCAACGAGCAGTACTTC
15	TRBV5-1	.	TRBD1	TRBJ2-1	CASSFPGTDHNEQFF	TGCGCCAGCAGCTTTCCCGGGACAGATCACAATGAGCAGTTCTTC
15	TRBV18	.	TRBD1	TRBJ1-2	CASSRFGTEIYGYTF	TGTGCCAGCTCGCGTTTCGGGACAGAGATTTATGGCTACACCTTC
15	TRBV6-5	.	.	TRBJ1-3	CASRDRQASGNTIYF	TGTGCCAGCAGGGACCGACAGGCGTCTGGAAACACCATATATTTT
14	TRBV10-3	.	TRBD1	TRBJ2-2	CAIRDRGGTGELFF	TGTGCCATCAGGGACAGGGGTGGAACCGGGGAGCTGTTTTTT
18	TRBV24-1	few	TRBD1	TRBJ1-6	CATCARQGLSSYNSPLHF	TGTGCCACCTGCGCCCGACAGGGCTTAAGCTCCTATAATTCACCCCTCCACTTT
15	TRBV6-5	.	.	TRBJ2-7	CASSSRAEPSYEQYF	TGTGCCAGCAGTTCCAGGGCGGAACCCTCCTACGAGCAGTACTTC
11	TRBV10-3	.	.	TRBJ2-7	CAISQGAEQYF	TGTGCCATCAGTCAGGGTGCCGAGCAGTACTTC
15	TRBV5-1	.	.	TRBJ1-4	CASSLGGLGGEKLFF	TGCGCCAGCAGCTTGGGAGGCCTAGGAGGCGAAAAACTGTTTTTT
11	TRBV10-3	.	.	TRBJ2-1	CAIQEANEQFF	TGTGCCATCCAGGAAGCAAATGAGCAGTTCTTC
15	TRBV7-2	.	.	TRBJ1-3	CASSLRGQSGNTIYF	TGTGCCAGCAGCCTTCGAGGTCAATCTGGAAACACCATATATTTT
15	TRBV6-6	.	.	TRBJ1-1	CATRRGRVGSTEAFF	TGTGCCACCCGGCGGGGGCGCGTTGGGTCCACTGAAGCTTTCTTT
15	TRBV7-2	.	.	TRBJ1-6	CASSLDLIYNSPLHF	TGTGCCAGCAGCTTAGACCTAATATATAATTCACCCCTCCACTTT
13	TRBV6-5	.	.	TRBJ1-2	CASSYSTGGGYTF	TGTGCCAGCAGTTACTCTACAGGCGGTGGCTACACCTTC
14	TRBV19	.	.	TRBJ1-1	CASSTGIGDTEAFF	TGTGCCAGTAGTACAGGGATAGGGGACACTGAAGCTTTCTTT
13	TRBV27	.	TRBD1	TRBJ1-2	CASSLTGGNGYTF	TGTGCCAGCAGTTTGACAGGGGGCAATGGCTACACCTTC
17	TRBV5-1	.	TRBD2	TRBJ2-5	CASSLGAAGGPQETQYF	TGCGCCAGCAGCCTCGGGGCTGCGGGGGGACCCCAAGAGACCCAGTACTTC
15	TRBV4-3	.	.	TRBJ1-2	CASSQASGGVYGYTF	TGCGCCAGCAGCCAAGCCTCGGGGGGGGTCTATGGCTACACCTTC
12	TRBV2	.	.	TRBJ1-2	CASHPTGVGYTF	TGTGCCAGCCATCCTACGGGGGTCGGCTACACCTTC
15	TRBV2	.	TRBD1	TRBJ2-2	CASSVGQANTGELFF	TGTGCCAGCAGTGTGGGACAGGCGAACACCGGGGAGCTGTTTTTT
13	TRBV2	.	TRBD1	TRBJ2-1	CASSNTRQGSLFF	TGTGCCAGCAGTAACACAAGACAGGGGAGCTTGTTCTTC
13	TRBV20-1	.	TRBD1	TRBJ1-1	CSASPRGPAGAFF	TGCAGTGCTAGTCCCAGGGGGCCGGCGGGGGCTTTCTTT
14	TRBV3-1/TRBV3-2	.	TRBD1	TRBJ1-2	CASSHRDSLYGYTF	TGTGCCAGCAGCCACAGGGACAGCCTTTATGGCTACACCTTC
12	TRBV2	.	TRBD2	TRBJ2-1	CASSGGGNEQFF	TGTGCCAGCAGTGGGGGGGGTAATGAGCAGTTCTTC
16	TRBV6-5	once	.	TRBJ1-3	CASSYSRFPSGNTIYF	TGTGCCAGCAGTTACTCCCGTTTCCCCTCTGGAAACACCATATATTTT
13	TRBV29-1	.	TRBD1	TRBJ1-2	CSAGGQGGYGYTF	TGCAGCGCCGGGGGACAGGGAGGCTATGGCTACACCTTC
15	TRBV10-1	once	TRBD1	TRBJ2-4	CASRYRGPAKNIQYF	TGCGCCAGCAGGTACAGGGGGCCTGCCAAAAACATTCAGTACTTC
16	TRBV15	.	TRBD1	TRBJ1-5	CATSKGGQGVNQPQHF	TGTGCCACCAGCAAAGGAGGACAGGGGGTTAATCAGCCCCAGCATTTT
14	TRBV3-1/TRBV3-2	.	TRBD1	TRBJ2-2	CASSLGTETGELFF	TGTGCCAGCAGCCTCGGGACAGAAACCGGGGAGCTGTTTTTT
15	TRBV18	few	.	TRBJ2-7	CASSPRPVFSYEQYF	TGTGCCAGCTCACCACGCCCGGTTTTCTCCTACGAGCAGTACTTC
15	TRBV5-6	.	.	TRBJ2-2	CASSLKTIYTGELFF	TGTGCCAGCAGCTTGAAGACTATCTACACCGGGGAGCTGTTTTTT
18	TRBV7-2	.	.	TRBJ1-1	CASSPPPVIRREGTEAFF	TGTGCCAGCAGTCCTCCGCCGGTCATTAGGCGGGAGGGGACTGAAGCTTTCTTT
15	TRBV9	.	.	TRBJ1-1	CASSLGGTPNTEAFF	TGTGCCAGCAGCCTCGGGGGGACACCGAACACTGAAGCTTTCTTT
15	TRBV18	.	TRBD1	TRBJ1-1	CASSPFTGGAGEAFF	TGTGCCAGCTCACCTTTCACAGGGGGCGCCGGGGAAGCTTTCTTT
14	TRBV6-5	.	TRBD1	TRBJ1-1	CASSPLDRGSEAFF	TGTGCCAGCAGTCCCTTGGACAGGGGATCTGAAGCTTTCTTT
14	TRBV18	.	TRBD1	TRBJ2-3	CASSPPAGGDTQYF	TGTGCCAGCTCACCACCGGCAGGGGGAGATACGCAGTATTTT
15	TRBV7-2	once	TRBD2	TRBJ2-3	CASSLPGGGTDTQYF	TGTGCCAGCAGCTTACCCGGGGGGGGCACAGATACGCAGTATTTT
14	TRBV9	.	.	TRBJ1-3	CASSVGASGNTIYF	TGTGCCAGCAGCGTAGGGGCTTCTGGAAACACCATATATTTT
16	TRBV6-5	once	.	TRBJ1-5	CASSYSSPGSNQPQHF	TGTGCCAGCAGTTACTCGAGTCCGGGTAGCAATCAGCCCCAGCATTTT
12	TRBV7-2	.	.	TRBJ1-3	CASGLRENTIYF	TGTGCCAGCGGGTTGAGGGAGAACACCATATATTTT
13	TRBV24-1	.	.	TRBJ2-1	CATSDFTGNEQFF	TGTGCCACCAGTGATTTTACCGGGAATGAGCAGTTCTTC
13	TRBV12-3/TRBV12-4	once	.	TRBJ1-5	CASSFGRNQPQHF	TGTGCCAGCAGTTTCGGGAGGAATCAGCCCCAGCATTTT
14	TRBV6-5	.	TRBD1	TRBJ1-2	CASSYDRVGYGYTF	TGTGCCAGCAGTTACGACAGGGTGGGCTATGGCTACACCTTC
15	TRBV5-1	.	.	TRBJ1-4	CASSPGQTPNEKLFF	TGCGCCAGCAGCCCTGGACAGACTCCTAATGAAAAACTGTTTTTT
15	TRBV5-1	.	.	TRBJ1-6	CASSADSSYNSPLHF	TGCGCCAGCAGCGCCGACAGCTCCTATAATTCACCCCTCCACTTT
15	TRBV5-1	.	.	TRBJ1-2	CASSLRPAAEDGYTF	TGCGCCAGCAGCTTGAGGCCTGCGGCGGAGGATGGCTACACCTTC
16	TRBV6-4	.	TRBD1	TRBJ2-2	CASSQTGTGNTGELFF	TGTGCCAGCAGCCAAACCGGGACAGGGAACACCGGGGAGCTGTTTTTT